This TCR beta chain was recorded in a study of shared clonotypes between healthy human individuals. Clones were sequenced by immunoSEQ multiplex PCR, and TCRdb holds only the in-frame ones, with some missing. This sample yields around 700,000 clones, of which 73% are seen a single time; roughly 1.9% belongs to the top ten. Per the germline V gene, CDR1 is MDHEN and CDR2 is SYDVKM. With 2 bases removed from V and 0 bases from J, the gap between germline ends came to 11 bases. This CDR3 is 16 amino acids long. The chain carries TRBV28 and TRBJ2-1, with D uncertain. The sequence derives from a young woman in good health. Sequenced input: memory CD4+ T cells sorted from blood. Subset defined: CD45RA-negative fraction. The CDR3 loop reads CASSLMSAGSYNEQFF. In DNA form, the CDR3 reads TGTGCCAGCAGTTTAATGTCAGCAGGCTCCTACAATGAGCAGTTCTTC.